Here is one T cell receptor beta chain with its context. This table comes from immunoSEQ multiplex PCR, and its TCRdb copy is limited to in-frame clones, with some not included. In the table there are 15,000 to 20,000 clones, roughly four fifths of which are singletons. The data derive from a study of ipilimumab plus nivolumab after autologous stem cell transplantation. This TCR was sampled from a male donor with diffuse large B-cell lymphoma. The sequenced sample was PBMCs, obtained in a trial of ipilimumab plus nivolumab as post-transplant consolidation.

CDR3 amino acids: CASSLASRGYTF. For the CDR3, the DNA is TGTGCCAGCAGCTTGGCTAGTAGGGGCTACACCTTC. The chain couples TRBV5-4 to TRBJ1-2, with D unclear. The germline V and J ends were trimmed by 0 bases and 8 bases, with 8 bases remaining between them. Looked up from germline, CDR1 is SGHNT and CDR2 is YYREEE (reference sequence). The CDR3 length is 12 residues.